Presented here are 15 T cell receptor beta chains from one specimen sequenced in a study of tumor and adjacent non-tumor tissue in lung cancer. No cell sorting was done before RNA was extracted from the tissue. Distant lung tissue was collected more than 3 cm away from the tumor edge. A modified ARM-PCR protocol with three rounds of nested PCR amplified TCRbeta. TCRdb passed the multiplex PCR reads through MiXCR, listing each CDR3 protein once. Counted here are some 66,000 distinct CDR3 sequences, about 63% occurring once; the ten biggest clones make up around a third. Sequencing input: distant non-tumor lung tissue. These receptors were obtained from a man between 65 and 80 years old with non-small cell lung cancer.

For this clonotype: The junction departs from the called germline gene at one end, perhaps through a read error. V and J are TRBV11-1 and TRBJ2-2; TRBD1 agrees at 8 bases. CDR3 length: 15 residues. Germline lookup yields CDR1 SGHAT and CDR2 FQDESV (reference sequence). The CDR3 sequence: CASGLRTGNTGKLFF. The CDR3 DNA is TGTGCCAGCGGCTTAAGGACAGGGAACACCGGGAAGCTGTTTTTT.

With respect to this clonotype: This sequence may be a read error, since a much larger clone differs from it by one base. The chain carries TRBV29-1 and TRBJ2-3; a weak D match, TRBD1 (6 bases). Germline values: CDR1 SQVTM, CDR2 ANQGSEA. This CDR3 comprises 14 residues. V dropped 0 bases and J dropped 7 bases, with 14 bases sitting between them. CDR3 DNA: TGCAGCGTTGAAGATCTTTGGGGGCCAAATACGCAGTATTTT. This translates into CSVEDLWGPNTQYF.

The chain employs TRBV28 and TRBJ1-5; D unresolved. Germline CDR1 reads MDHEN; CDR2 reads SYDVKM. V was clipped by 5 bases and J by 7 bases, with 15 bases between them. The CDR3 has 14 residues. The CDR3 protein is CASSPFAGDQPQHF. CDR3 coding DNA: TGTGCCAGCAGTCCTTTCGCAGGAGACCAGCCCCAGCATTTT.

In its sample, this clonotype was seen many times. V gene TRBV12-3 or TRBV12-4 combines with J gene TRBJ2-3; 7 bases agree with TRBD1. V trimming: 1 base; J trimming: 2 bases; junction bases outside the gene matches: 3. The CDR3 is 15 residues long. The CDR3 loop reads CASSLGGGSTDTQYF. CDR3 sequence (DNA): TGTGCCAGCAGTTTAGGAGGGGGCTCCACAGATACGCAGTATTTT.

The chain recombines TRBV5-4 with TRBJ2-5; D gene unclear. The CDR3 covers 14 residues. Trimming removed 2 bases from V and 5 bases from J, with 13 bases in between. The germline V gene encodes CDR1 SGHNT and CDR2 YYREEE (reference sequence). The CDR3 region is CASSFPQERETQYF. DNA of the CDR3: TGTGCCAGCAGCTTCCCGCAGGAAAGGGAGACCCAGTACTTC. Full variable domain (remainder filled in from reference TRBV5-4 and TRBJ2-5): ETGVTQSPTHLIKTRGQQVTLRCSSQSGHNTVSWYQQALGQGPQFIFQYYREEENGRGNFPPRFSGLQFPNYSSELNVNALELDDSALYLCASSFPQERETQYFGPGTRLLVL.

This clonotype was counted many times. V gene TRBV5-1 combines with J gene TRBJ2-5; D is possibly TRBD2 (5 bases). The CDR3 contains 14 residues. Trimming removed 4 bases from V and 3 bases from J, with 13 bases in between. Germline V gene data show CDR1 as SGHRS and CDR2 as YFSETQ. The CDR3, as DNA: TGCGCCAGCAGCCGGGAAGATATGAAAGAGACCCAGTACTTC. Protein product: CASSREDMKETQYF.

On this clonotype itself: The junction and the germline gene differ at one end; a read error may be behind it. The J gene is TRBJ2-1, the V gene TRBV12-3 or TRBV12-4, with 8 bases lining up with TRBD2. This CDR3 has 21 amino acids. This CDR3 reads CASSFLRPGLVVSSAYNEQLF. CDR3 DNA: TGTGCCAGCAGTTTCCTTCGGCCGGGACTAGTGGTCTCATCGGCCTACAATGAGCAGCTCTTC.

In the case of this clonotype: This likely comes from a read error, as the CDR3 has no conserved phenylalanine or tryptophan at its end. The chain couples TRBV11-2 to TRBJ2-3; 7 nucleotides agree with TRBD1. Germline V lookup: CDR1 SGHAT, CDR2 FQNNGV. The CDR3 covers 15 residues. CDR3 coding DNA: TGTACCATCAGCTTAGCAGGGGGAAGGAGGGATACGCAGTATTCT. Protein sequence: CTISLAGGRRDTQYS.

With regard to this clonotype: An end of the junction differs from the germline gene, which may be a read error. J is TRBJ2-5 and V is TRBV2; 7 bases fit TRBD1. CDR1 and CDR2 (germline): SNHLY, FYNNEI. The CDR3 has 16 amino acids. The CDR3 sequence is CASSEDGTDLPETQCF. The DNA of the CDR3 is TGTGCCAGCAGTGAAGATGGGACAGACCTCCCAGAGACCCAGTGCTTC.

This clonotype appeared many times. This chain connects TRBV28 to TRBJ1-1; 7 bases align to TRBD1. CDR3 length: 17 amino acids. The trim removed 6 bases at V and 1 base at J, leaving 14 bases unmatched. CDR1 and CDR2 (germline): MDHEN, SYDVKM. The CDR3, as DNA: TGTGCCAGCAGCAGGGGACAGCTACGTCGGTCGAACACTGAAGCTTTCTTT. Protein product: CASSRGQLRRSNTEAFF.

About this clonotype itself: One junction end does not reproduce the germline sequence, and a read error may be involved. This rearrangement joins TRBV20-1 to TRBJ1-4; 8 bases are a match to TRBD1. The V gene's germline CDR1 is DFQATT and CDR2 SNEGSKA (reference sequence). The length of the CDR3 is 18 residues. Here the CDR3 reads CSVRDHGQGAPRGSPLFF. The CDR3 coding sequence is TGCAGTGTTAGAGACCATGGACAGGGTGCACCCCGCGGGTCTCCACTGTTTTTT.

This clonotype was seen repeatedly, ten times or more. The chain combines TRBV6-1 with TRBJ1-6, with no clear D. Germline V gene data show CDR1 as MNHNS and CDR2 as SASEGT. V gave up 2 bases and J gave up 6 bases, with 11 bases separating them. The CDR3 consists of 15 residues. CDR3 protein: CASSEPRFGNSPLHF. As DNA, the CDR3 is TGTGCCAGCAGTGAACCCAGGTTTGGTAATTCACCCCTCCACTTT.

Worth noting for this clonotype: The germline gene is not matched at one end of the junction; a read error may be the cause. The chain links TRBV4-1 to TRBJ1-6; D is possibly TRBD1 (6 bases). The CDR3 runs 17 residues. Germline V gives CDR1 MGHRA, CDR2 YSYEKL. The CDR3 reads CASSLETDSSYNSPFHF. CDR3 coding DNA: TGCGCCAGCAGCTTAGAGACGGACAGCTCCTATAATTCACCCTTCCACTTT.

Turning to this clonotype: The CDR3 does not end in the conserved phenylalanine or tryptophan, so this is likely a read error. The gene calls are TRBV11-2 and TRBJ2-5; the D gene is possibly TRBD2 (7 bases). The CDR3 has 17 residues. The germline V gene encodes CDR1 SGHAT and CDR2 FQNNGV. Trimming removed 1 base from V and 6 bases from J, with 21 bases in between. Here the CDR3 DNA reads TGTGCCAGCAGCTTAGGTCCCCTGGGGGGGCTTCAAAAGACCCAGTACCTC. Its protein is CASSLGPLGGLQKTQYL.

This clonotype was counted between two and nine times. Being one base from a much bigger clone, this may be a read error. The CDR3 region is CAGSLHEREGTDEQYF. Written as DNA, the CDR3 is TGTGCCGGAAGCTTGCACGAGCGGGAGGGAACAGACGAGCAGTACTTC. The chain has TRBV5-3 and TRBJ2-7, with 10 bases that match TRBD2. TRBV5-3 has ORF status, its function being uncertain. This CDR3 has 16 residues.